The present T cell receptor beta chain was sequenced within a study of neurological immune-mediated disorders. This clonotype was seen at least ten times. 5'RACE with 10-nucleotide random UMIs produced the cDNA. TCRdb ran MiXCR on the 5' RACE reads and lists one entry per CDR3 protein. The sample consists of about 60,000 distinct CDR3 sequences, about 11% of them appearing once. The time point denotes: longitudinal time-point 1 (baseline). The study built unsorted libraries from 2 million PBMCs kept at -80 C. The CDR3 loop spans 12 amino acids. Germline V gene lookup returns CDR1 LNHDA and CDR2 SQIVND (reference sequence).

The chain uses TRBV19 and TRBJ2-6, with D hard to call. Sequencing input: PBMCs. This receptor was taken from a male donor with HTLV-1-associated myelopathy (HAM/TSP). The CDR3 sequence: CGASESANVLTF. The CDR3 DNA is TGTGGGGCGTCAGAAAGTGCCAACGTCCTGACTTTC.